This T cell receptor beta chain was profiled in a study of CD8 T cells in ankylosing spondylitis. Study results and caveats: Significant enrichment of disease-linked clones was reportedly seen in matched ankylosing spondylitis synovial fluid. Ankylosing spondylitis blood appeared to be characterized by a TCR beta motif of eight highly homologous variants.

TCRdb re-called the 5' RACE reads through MiXCR, storing one row per CDR3 protein. Counted here are about 420,000 distinct CDR3 sequences, about 20% occurring once; the ten biggest clones make up 16%. In its sample, this clonotype was seen a few times. Its cognate antigen is unknown. Germline V CDR1 and CDR2: SEHNR, FQNEAQ (reference sequence). The V and J ends lost 6 bases and 2 bases respectively, with 21 bases between them. The CDR3 is 17 amino acids. The chain couples TRBV7-9 to TRBJ2-3; tentative D call: TRBD2 (5 bases). The receptor's source is a male donor with ankylosing spondylitis. Sequencing input: blood, either unsorted or a sorted T cell fraction (not recorded which). The CDR3 DNA reads TGTGCCAGCAGTAATGCATATGGAGGCAGGAACACAGATACGCAGTATTTT. Protein product: CASSNAYGGRNTDTQYF.